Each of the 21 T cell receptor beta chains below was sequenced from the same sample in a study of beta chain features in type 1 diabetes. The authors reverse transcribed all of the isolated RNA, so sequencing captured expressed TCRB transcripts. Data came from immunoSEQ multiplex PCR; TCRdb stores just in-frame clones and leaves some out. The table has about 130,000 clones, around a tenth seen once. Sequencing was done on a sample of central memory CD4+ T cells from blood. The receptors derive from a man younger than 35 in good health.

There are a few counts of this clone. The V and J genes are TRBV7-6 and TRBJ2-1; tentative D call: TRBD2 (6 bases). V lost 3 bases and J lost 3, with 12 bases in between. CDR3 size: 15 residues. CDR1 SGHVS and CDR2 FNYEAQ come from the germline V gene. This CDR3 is CASSFIGGNYNEQFF. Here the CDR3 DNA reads TGTGCCAGCAGCTTCATTGGGGGGAACTACAATGAGCAGTTCTTC.

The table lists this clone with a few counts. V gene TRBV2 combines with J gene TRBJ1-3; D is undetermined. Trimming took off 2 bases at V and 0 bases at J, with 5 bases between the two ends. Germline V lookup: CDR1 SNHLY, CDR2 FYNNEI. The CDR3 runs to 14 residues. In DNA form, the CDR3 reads TGTGCCAGCAGTGAACTGTACTCTGGAAACACCATATATTTT. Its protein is CASSELYSGNTIYF.

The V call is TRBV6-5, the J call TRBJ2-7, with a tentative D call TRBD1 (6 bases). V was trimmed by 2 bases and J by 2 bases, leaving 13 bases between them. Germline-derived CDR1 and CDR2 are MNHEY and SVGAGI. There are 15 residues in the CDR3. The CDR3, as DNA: TGTGCCAGCAGTTACAATCAGGACAGTACCTACGAGCAGTACTTC. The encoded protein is CASSYNQDSTYEQYF.

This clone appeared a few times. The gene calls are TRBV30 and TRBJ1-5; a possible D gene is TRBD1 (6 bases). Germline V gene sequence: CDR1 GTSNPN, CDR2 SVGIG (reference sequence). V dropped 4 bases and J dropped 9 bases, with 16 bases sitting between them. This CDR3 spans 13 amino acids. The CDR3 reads CAWTTDSERPQHF. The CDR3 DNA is TGTGCCTGGACTACGGACAGCGAACGGCCCCAGCATTTT.

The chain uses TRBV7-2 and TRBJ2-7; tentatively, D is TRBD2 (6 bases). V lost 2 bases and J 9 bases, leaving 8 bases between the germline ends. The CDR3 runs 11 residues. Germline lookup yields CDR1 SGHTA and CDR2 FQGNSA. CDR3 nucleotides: TGTGCCAGCAGCTTATTGGGAGGGCAGTACTTC. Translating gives CASSLLGGQYF.

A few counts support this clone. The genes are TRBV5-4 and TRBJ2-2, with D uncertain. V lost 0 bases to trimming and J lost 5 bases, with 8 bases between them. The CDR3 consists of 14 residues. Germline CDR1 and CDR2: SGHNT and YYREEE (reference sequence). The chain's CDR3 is CASSLDSRTGELFF. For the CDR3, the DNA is TGTGCCAGCAGCTTGGACTCGAGGACCGGGGAGCTGTTTTTT.

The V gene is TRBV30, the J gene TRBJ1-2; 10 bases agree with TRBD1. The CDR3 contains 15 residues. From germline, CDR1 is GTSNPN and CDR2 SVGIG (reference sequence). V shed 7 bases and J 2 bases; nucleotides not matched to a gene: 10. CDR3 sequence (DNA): TGTGCCTTGGTAGGGACAGGGGCCGTCAACTATGGCTACACCTTC. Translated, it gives CALVGTGAVNYGYTF.

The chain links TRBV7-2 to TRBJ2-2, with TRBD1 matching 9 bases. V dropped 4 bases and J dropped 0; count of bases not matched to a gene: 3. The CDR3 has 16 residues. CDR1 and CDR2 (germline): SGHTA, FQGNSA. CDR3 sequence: CASSSGQGTNTGELFF. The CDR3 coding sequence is TGTGCCAGCAGCTCCGGACAGGGGACGAACACCGGGGAGCTGTTTTTT.

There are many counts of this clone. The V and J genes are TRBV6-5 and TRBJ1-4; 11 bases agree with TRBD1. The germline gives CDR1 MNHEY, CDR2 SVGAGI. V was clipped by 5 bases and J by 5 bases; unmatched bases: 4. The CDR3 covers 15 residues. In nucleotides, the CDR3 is TGTGCCAGCAGTCCCGGGACAGGGGGGAATGAAAAACTGTTTTTT. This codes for CASSPGTGGNEKLFF.

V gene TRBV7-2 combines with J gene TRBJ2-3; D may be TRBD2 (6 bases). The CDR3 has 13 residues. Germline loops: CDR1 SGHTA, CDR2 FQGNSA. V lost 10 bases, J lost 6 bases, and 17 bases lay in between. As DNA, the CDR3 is TGTGCCACGACTAGTAGAGTTACGGATACGCAGTATTTT. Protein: CATTSRVTDTQYF. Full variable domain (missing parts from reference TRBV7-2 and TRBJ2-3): GAGVSQSPSNKVTEKGKDVELRCDPISGHTALYWYRQSLGQGLEFLIYFQGNSAPDKSGLPSDRFSAERTGGSVSTLTIQRTQQEDSAVYLCATTSRVTDTQYFGPGTRLTVL.

CDR3 nucleotide sequence: TGTGCCAGCTCACTGGGACAGGGGACGTCCGTCGGGGAGCTGTTTTTT. Amino acid sequence: CASSLGQGTSVGELFF. V is TRBV18 and J is TRBJ2-2; 10 bases are a match to TRBD1. CDR3 length: 16 amino acids. The J segment lost 7 bases and the V segment lost 4 bases, leaving 9 bases of the junction unmatched. Looked up from germline, CDR1 is KGHSH and CDR2 is LQKENI. Complete variable domain (other parts from reference TRBV18 and TRBJ2-2): NAGVMQNPRHLVRRRGQEARLRCSPMKGHSHVYWYRQLPEEGLKFMVYLQKENIIDESGMPKERFSAEFPKEGPSILRIQQVVRGDSAAYFCASSLGQGTSVGELFFGEGSRLTVL.

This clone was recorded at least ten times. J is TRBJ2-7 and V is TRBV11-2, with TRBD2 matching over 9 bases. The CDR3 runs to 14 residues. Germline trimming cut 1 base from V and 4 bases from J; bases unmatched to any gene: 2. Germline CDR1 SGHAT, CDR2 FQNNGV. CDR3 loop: CASSLVGLAYEQYF. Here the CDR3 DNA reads TGTGCCAGCAGCTTAGTGGGACTAGCTTACGAGCAGTACTTC.

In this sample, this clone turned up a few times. The CDR3 nucleotides are TGTGCCAGCAGCTCAGGGGATACTAGCGGGGGATCACAAGAGACCCAGTACTTC. Protein sequence: CASSSGDTSGGSQETQYF. V usage is TRBV9 and J usage is TRBJ2-5; 11 bases agree with TRBD2. The V gene's germline CDR1 is SGDLS and CDR2 YYNGEE. The CDR3 contains 18 residues. Trimming took 4 bases from V and 2 from J; bases not matched to a gene: 13.

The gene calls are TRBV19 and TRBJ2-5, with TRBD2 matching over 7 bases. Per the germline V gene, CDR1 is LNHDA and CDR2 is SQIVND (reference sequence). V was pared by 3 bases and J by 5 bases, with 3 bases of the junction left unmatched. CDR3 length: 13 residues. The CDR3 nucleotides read TGTGCCAGTAGTATTGACGGGGGGGAGACCCAGTACTTC. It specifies CASSIDGGETQYF.

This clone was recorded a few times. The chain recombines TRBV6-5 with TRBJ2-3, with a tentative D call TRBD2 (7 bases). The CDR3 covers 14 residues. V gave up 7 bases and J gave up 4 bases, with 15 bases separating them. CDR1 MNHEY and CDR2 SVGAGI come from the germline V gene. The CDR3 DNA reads TGTGCCAGCATGGGTGGGGGGGCCGCAGATACGCAGTATTTT. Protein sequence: CASMGGGAADTQYF.

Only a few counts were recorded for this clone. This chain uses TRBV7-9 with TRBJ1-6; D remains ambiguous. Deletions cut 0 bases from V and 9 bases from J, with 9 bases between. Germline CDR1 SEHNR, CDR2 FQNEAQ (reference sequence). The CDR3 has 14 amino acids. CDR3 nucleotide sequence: TGTGCCAGCAGCTTAGCAGGGAGGCTTTCACCCCTCCACTTT. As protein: CASSLAGRLSPLHF. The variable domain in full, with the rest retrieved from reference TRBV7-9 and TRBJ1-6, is DTGVSQNPRHKITKRGQNVTFRCDPISEHNRLYWYRQTLGQGPEFLTYFQNEAQLEKSRLLSDRFSAERPKGSFSTLEIQRTEQGDSAMYLCASSLAGRLSPLHFGNGTRLTVT.

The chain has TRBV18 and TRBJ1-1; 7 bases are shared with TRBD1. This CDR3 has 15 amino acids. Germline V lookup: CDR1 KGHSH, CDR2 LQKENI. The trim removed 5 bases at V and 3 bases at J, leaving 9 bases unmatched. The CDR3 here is CASSSQFGQDTEAFF. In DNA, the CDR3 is TGTGCCAGCTCATCGCAGTTTGGACAGGACACTGAAGCTTTCTTT. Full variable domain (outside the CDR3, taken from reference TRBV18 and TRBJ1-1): NAGVMQNPRHLVRRRGQEARLRCSPMKGHSHVYWYRQLPEEGLKFMVYLQKENIIDESGMPKERFSAEFPKEGPSILRIQQVVRGDSAAYFCASSSQFGQDTEAFFGQGTRLTVV.

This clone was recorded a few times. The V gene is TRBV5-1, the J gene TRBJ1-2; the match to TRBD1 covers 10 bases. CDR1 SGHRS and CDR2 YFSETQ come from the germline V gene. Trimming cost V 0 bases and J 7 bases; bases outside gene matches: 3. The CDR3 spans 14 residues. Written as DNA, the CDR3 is TGCGCCAGCAGCTTGGAGGGACAGGGGAGTGGCTACACCTTC. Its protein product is CASSLEGQGSGYTF.

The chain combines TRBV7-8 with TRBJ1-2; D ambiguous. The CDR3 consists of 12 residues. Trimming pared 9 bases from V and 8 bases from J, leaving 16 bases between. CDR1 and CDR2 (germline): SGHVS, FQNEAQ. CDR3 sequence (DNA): TGTGCCAGTCAACTCTTTGCGGGGGGCTACACCTTC. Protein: CASQLFAGGYTF.

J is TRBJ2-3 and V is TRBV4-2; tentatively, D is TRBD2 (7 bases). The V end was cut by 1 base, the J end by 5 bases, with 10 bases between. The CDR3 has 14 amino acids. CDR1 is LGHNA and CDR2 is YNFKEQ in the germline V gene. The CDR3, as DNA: TGTGCCAGCAGCCAAGTCGGGGGGCAAGATACGCAGTATTTT. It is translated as CASSQVGGQDTQYF.

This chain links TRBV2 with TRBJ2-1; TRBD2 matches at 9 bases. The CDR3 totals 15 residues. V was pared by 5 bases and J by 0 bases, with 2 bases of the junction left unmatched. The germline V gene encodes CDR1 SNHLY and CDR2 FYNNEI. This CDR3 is CASSRTSASYNEQFF. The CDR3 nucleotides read TGTGCCAGCAGTAGGACTAGCGCCTCCTACAATGAGCAGTTCTTC.